The 14 T cell receptor beta chains reported below all come from one sample, sequenced in a study of breast tumors, draining lymph nodes, adjacent tissues. Breast cancer patients provided tissue from their axillary draining lymph nodes. TCRdb ran MiXCR on the multiplex PCR reads and lists one entry per CDR3 protein. Of 290,000 or so distinct CDR3 sequences listed, over 30% are singletons. Sample: axillary lymph node tissue. The source of these receptors is a female donor with breast cancer. Some clones in this sample may be carry-over from other donors' samples.

This clonotype appeared many times. V gene TRBV6-6 combines with J gene TRBJ2-5, with D possibly matching TRBD1 (5 bases). The germline gives CDR1 MNHNY, CDR2 SVGAGI (reference sequence). V was pared by 8 bases and J by 2 bases, with 12 bases between. The CDR3 has 13 amino acids. The CDR3 DNA is TGTGCCAGCGGATTGGACATTCAAGAGACCCAGTACTTC. Translation gives CASGLDIQETQYF.

Concerning this clonotype: A much larger clone differs by one base, so this may be a read error. The V and J genes are TRBV6-4 and TRBJ2-7; 9 nucleotides line up with TRBD2. Trimming removed 7 bases from V and 4 bases from J; junction bases left unmatched: 8. This CDR3 region has 14 residues. Germline V lookup: CDR1 MRHNA, CDR2 SNTAGT. In nucleotides, the CDR3 is TGTGCCAGCAACTTAGCGGGAGACCAGTACGAGCAGTACTTC. As protein: CASNLAGDQYEQYF.

The table lists this clonotype with many counts. The chain combines TRBV7-9 with TRBJ2-1; D is unclear. Germline-derived CDR1 and CDR2 are SEHNR and FQNEAQ (reference sequence). This CDR3 region has 13 residues. V was pared by 2 bases and J by 7 bases, with 9 bases between. The CDR3 spells CASSLLGRNEQFF. The CDR3 nucleotides are TGTGCCAGCAGCTTACTGGGTAGGAATGAGCAGTTCTTC. Using reference TRBV7-9 and TRBJ2-1 for the parts outside the CDR3, the full variable domain is DTGVSQNPRHKITKRGQNVTFRCDPISEHNRLYWYRQTLGQGPEFLTYFQNEAQLEKSRLLSDRFSAERPKGSFSTLEIQRTEQGDSAMYLCASSLLGRNEQFFGPGTRLTVL.

The sample holds a few counts of this clonotype. A much larger clone differs from this one at a single base, so this may be a read error. V and J are TRBV7-2 and TRBJ2-7; D unclear. Per germline, CDR1 SGHTA and CDR2 FQGNSA. The CDR3 loop spans 15 amino acids. The CDR3 DNA reads TGTGCCAGCAGCTTAGCTGGAGAGATAACCTACGAGCAGCACTTC. This translates into CASSLAGEITYEQHF. Supplemented by reference TRBV7-2 and TRBJ2-7, the full variable domain reads GAGVSQSPSNKVTEKGKDVELRCDPISGHTALYWYRQSLGQGLEFLIYFQGNSAPDKSGLPSDRFSAERTGGSVSTLTIQRTQQEDSAVYLCASSLAGEITYEQHFGPGTRLTVT.

This clonotype was observed many times. V and J are TRBV7-2 and TRBJ2-7; no reliable D call. V lost 1 base to trimming and J lost 0 bases, with 7 bases between them. Germline V gene sequence: CDR1 SGHTA, CDR2 FQGNSA. The length of the CDR3 is 14 residues. The CDR3 DNA sequence: TGTGCCAGCAGCTTAGATTACAGCTCCTACGAGCAGTACTTC. Residues: CASSLDYSSYEQYF.

This clonotype appeared many times. The V gene is TRBV15, the J gene TRBJ1-1; no clear D. Trimming left V 0 bases short and J 1 base short, with 9 bases between. Germline loops: CDR1 LNHNV, CDR2 YYDKDF (reference sequence). The CDR3 runs 15 residues. This CDR3 is CATSRDRGSNTEAFF. The CDR3 DNA follows: TGTGCCACCAGCAGAGATCGTGGTTCGAACACTGAAGCTTTCTTT.

CDR3 nucleotide sequence: TGTGCCAGCAGTCCTCTCCCTCCAGGGGTTGGTGGCTACACCTTC. Protein: CASSPLPPGVGGYTF. This chain uses TRBV27 with TRBJ1-2; TRBD1 is a possible D gene (6 bases). The CDR3 is made up of 15 amino acids. Trimming took off 5 bases at V and 7 bases at J, with 20 bases between the two ends. CDR1 MNHEY and CDR2 SMNVEV come from the germline V gene (reference sequence).

Remarks on this clonotype: The CDR3 carries no conserved terminal phenylalanine or tryptophan, so it likely arises from a read error. The gene calls are TRBV7-8 and TRBJ1-2, with TRBD1 as a possible D gene (5 bases). The CDR3 is 14 residues long. The germline V and J ends were trimmed by 8 bases and 8 bases, with 21 bases remaining between them. CDR1 SGHVS and CDR2 FQNEAQ come from the germline V gene. This CDR3 reads CASGLVQGARGYTL. The CDR3 DNA follows: TGTGCCAGCGGCCTAGTACAAGGGGCGCGGGGCTACACCCTC.

This clonotype was counted between two and nine times. The V call is TRBV5-4, the J call TRBJ2-1, with D possibly being TRBD1 (6 bases). V was trimmed by 3 bases and J by 0 bases, leaving 13 bases between them. Germline CDR1 SGHNT, CDR2 YYREEE (reference sequence). CDR3 length equals 16 residues. In DNA, the CDR3 is TGTGCCAGCAGCTCTCGGACAGCCCTCTCCTACAATGAGCAGTTCTTC. Protein product: CASSSRTALSYNEQFF.

This clonotype has a count of ten or more. The gene calls are TRBV7-9 and TRBJ1-2; TRBD1 aligns across 9 bases. The CDR3 has 15 residues. Per germline, CDR1 SEHNR and CDR2 FQNEAQ (reference sequence). With V trimmed by 5 bases and J by 1 base, 5 bases remained unmatched. As DNA, the CDR3 is TGTGCCAGCAGCCCGGAGGGACAGGGTAACTATGGCTACACCTTC. Protein product: CASSPEGQGNYGYTF.

Ten or more counts support this clonotype. The V and J genes are TRBV20-1 and TRBJ2-7; 11 bases are a match to TRBD2. Germline CDR1 DFQATT, CDR2 SNEGSKA (reference sequence). This CDR3 has 16 residues. The junction had 11 bases not matched to a gene; V was cut back by 5 bases and J by 2 bases. CDR3 sequence (DNA): TGCAGTGCTCGGGAGGACTTAGCGGGAGGGACCTACGAGCAGTACTTC. This codes for CSAREDLAGGTYEQYF.

This clonotype has more than one count but fewer than ten. The V call is TRBV7-9, the J call TRBJ2-4, with D perhaps TRBD1 (6 bases). CDR1 and CDR2 (germline): SEHNR, FQNEAQ (reference sequence). V shed 3 bases and J shed 0 bases, with 9 bases lying between them. The CDR3 runs 15 residues. The CDR3 DNA sequence: TGTGCCAGCAGCTTGGACAGAATAGCCAAAAACATTCAGTACTTC. This encodes CASSLDRIAKNIQYF. Full variable domain (missing parts from reference TRBV7-9 and TRBJ2-4): DTGVSQNPRHKITKRGQNVTFRCDPISEHNRLYWYRQTLGQGPEFLTYFQNEAQLEKSRLLSDRFSAERPKGSFSTLEIQRTEQGDSAMYLCASSLDRIAKNIQYFGAGTRLSVL.

The rearrangement links TRBV2 to TRBJ1-1, with 8 bases matching TRBD1. Per the germline V gene, CDR1 is SNHLY and CDR2 is FYNNEI. This CDR3 has 14 amino acids. The V and J ends lost 7 bases and 3 bases, in that order; junction bases with no gene match: 7. The CDR3 spells CASTSGGRYTEAFF. The DNA of the CDR3 is TGTGCCAGCACCTCAGGGGGCAGGTACACTGAAGCTTTCTTT.

The count of this clonotype is one. One end of the junction fails to match germline, which may point to a read error. DNA of the CDR3: TGTGCCAGCACCGGCCTGGGCTCCTACAATGAGCAGTCCTTC. It is translated as CASTGLGSYNEQSF. The chain joins TRBV12-3 or TRBV12-4 to TRBJ2-1; D is unresolved. The CDR3 is made up of 14 amino acids.